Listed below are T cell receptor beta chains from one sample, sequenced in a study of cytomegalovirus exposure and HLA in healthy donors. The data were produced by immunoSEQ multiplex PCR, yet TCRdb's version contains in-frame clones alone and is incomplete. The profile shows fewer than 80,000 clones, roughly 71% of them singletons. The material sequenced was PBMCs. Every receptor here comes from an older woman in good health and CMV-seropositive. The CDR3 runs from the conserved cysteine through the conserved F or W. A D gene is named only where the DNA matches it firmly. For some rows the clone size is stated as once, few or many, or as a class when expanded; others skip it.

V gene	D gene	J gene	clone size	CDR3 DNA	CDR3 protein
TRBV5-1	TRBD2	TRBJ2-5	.	TGCGCCAGCAGCTTGAGCGGGAGGGTTGAAGAGACCCAGTACTTC	CASSLSGRVEETQYF
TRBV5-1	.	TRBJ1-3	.	TGCGCCAGCAGCTTGGTGGGCAGTTCATTCGGAAACACCATATATTTT	CASSLVGSSFGNTIYF
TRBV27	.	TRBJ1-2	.	TGTGCCAGCACTACTGGACAGCTAGCCGGCTACACCTTC	CASTTGQLAGYTF
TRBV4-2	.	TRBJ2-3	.	TGTGCCAGCAGCCGCGACAGTTCTAGCACAGATACGCAGTATTTT	CASSRDSSSTDTQYF
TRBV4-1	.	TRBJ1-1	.	TGCGCCAGCAGCCTCGCGGGGGGAGGGAAAGAGAACACTGAAGCTTTCTTT	CASSLAGGGKENTEAFF
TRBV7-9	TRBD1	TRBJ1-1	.	TGTGCCAGCAGCTTCGACAGGGGATGGACTGAAGCTTTCTTT	CASSFDRGWTEAFF
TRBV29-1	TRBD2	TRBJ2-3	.	TGCAGCGTTCAAGCGGGGGGTCGGACAGATACGCAGTATTTT	CSVQAGGRTDTQYF
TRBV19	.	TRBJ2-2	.	TGTGCCAGTAGTGCGGCCGTGACCACGTCGGCGGACACCGGGGAGCTGTTTTTT	CASSAAVTTSADTGELFF
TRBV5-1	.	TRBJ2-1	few	TGCGCCAGCTGCCCCTCAGGGGCGGTCGGGAATGAGCAGTTCTTC	CASCPSGAVGNEQFF
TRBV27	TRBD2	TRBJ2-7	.	TGTGCCAGCAGGCGGAGCGGGGGGGCCCACGAGCAGTACTTC	CASRRSGGAHEQYF
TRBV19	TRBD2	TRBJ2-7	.	TGTGCCAGTAGTATAGAACTAGCGGGATTCTACGAGCAGTACTTC	CASSIELAGFYEQYF
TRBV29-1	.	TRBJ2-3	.	TGCAGCGTTGAGTCGGAGTACACAGATACGCAGTATTTT	CSVESEYTDTQYF
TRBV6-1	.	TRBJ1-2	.	TGTGCCAGCATGCGGGATGTTAACTATGGCTACACCTTC	CASMRDVNYGYTF
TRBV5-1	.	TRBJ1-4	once	TGCGCCAGCAGCTTGGCCACGACTGCTAATGAAAAACTGTTTTTT	CASSLATTANEKLFF
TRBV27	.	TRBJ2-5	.	TGTGCCAGCAGTTTTATGGCTGGGACCCAGTACTTC	CASSFMAGTQYF
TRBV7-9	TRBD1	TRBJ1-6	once	TGTGCCAGCAGTTCTGGACAGGGTAGTTCACCCCTCCACTTT	CASSSGQGSSPLHF
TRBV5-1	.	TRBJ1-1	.	TGCGCCAGCAGCACCACCACCGCGTTCACTGAAGCTTTCTTT	CASSTTTAFTEAFF
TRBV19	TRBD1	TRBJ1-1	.	TGTGCCAGTAGTTTCGGACAGGGATGGACTGAAGCTTTCTTT	CASSFGQGWTEAFF
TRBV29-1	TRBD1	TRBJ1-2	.	TGCAGCGTTGAGAAAGGGACAGGGGGCTATGGCTACACCTTC	CSVEKGTGGYGYTF
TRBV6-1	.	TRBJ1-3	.	TGTGCCACCAGAACTCGATATGGAAACACCATATATTTT	CATRTRYGNTIYF
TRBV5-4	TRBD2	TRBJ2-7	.	TGTGCCAGCAGCCCCGGAGGGCAGCGGGACCTCTCCTACGAGCAGTACTTC	CASSPGGQRDLSYEQYF
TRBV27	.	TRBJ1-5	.	TGTGCCAGCAGTTTGGACAGAGTCAATCAGCCCCAGCATTTT	CASSLDRVNQPQHF
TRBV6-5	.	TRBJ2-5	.	TGTGCCAGCAGGACTAGAGTGTACCAAGAGACCCAGTACTTC	CASRTRVYQETQYF
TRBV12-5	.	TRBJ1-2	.	TGTGCTAGTGGTTTGTTCGAGGGACTACGTTATGGCTACACCTTC	CASGLFEGLRYGYTF
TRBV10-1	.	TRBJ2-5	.	TGCGCCAGCAGTGAAAAGCGCAGAGAGACCCAGTACTTC	CASSEKRRETQYF
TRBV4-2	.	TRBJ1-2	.	TGTGCCAGCAGCCAAGATCCGGGGGGGCGGTATGGCTACACCTTC	CASSQDPGGRYGYTF
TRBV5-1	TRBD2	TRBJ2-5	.	TGCGCCAGCAGCTTGGGACTAGCGGGGGAAGAGACCCAGTACTTC	CASSLGLAGEETQYF
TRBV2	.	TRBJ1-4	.	TGTGCCAGCAGTGGAGGACAGCCTCGACTTGAAAAACTGTTTTTT	CASSGGQPRLEKLFF
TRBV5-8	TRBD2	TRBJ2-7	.	TGTGCCAGCAGCTTCGGACTAGCGGGGGGCTCCCAGTACTTC	CASSFGLAGGSQYF
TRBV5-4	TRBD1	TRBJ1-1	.	TGTGCCAGCAGCCTTACAGGGGGCACTGAAGCTTTCTTT	CASSLTGGTEAFF
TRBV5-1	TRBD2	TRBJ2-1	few	TGCGCCAGCTTTAGCGGGGAGGCCATCGATGAGCAGTTCTTC	CASFSGEAIDEQFF
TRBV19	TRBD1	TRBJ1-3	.	TGTGCCAGTAGTACACTAAGGAGGGGGCCGGGGGGAAACACCATATATTTT	CASSTLRRGPGGNTIYF
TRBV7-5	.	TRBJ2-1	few	TGTGCCAGAAGCTCCCTTCGGGACTACCTTTACAATGAGCAGTTCTTC	CARSSLRDYLYNEQFF
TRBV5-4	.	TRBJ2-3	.	TGTGCCAGCAGCTTGCAACTAGCTGGGGGAGATACGCAGTATTTT	CASSLQLAGGDTQYF
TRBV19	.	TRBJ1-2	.	TGTGCCAGTGTCCCAACAGGGCGCTATGGCTACACCTTC	CASVPTGRYGYTF
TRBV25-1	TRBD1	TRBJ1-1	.	TGTGCCAGCAGTGACTCAGGGGGGCGAAGCACTGAAGCTTTCTTT	CASSDSGGRSTEAFF
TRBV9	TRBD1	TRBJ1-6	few	TGTGCCAGCAGCGTAGAGGGGGCAGGTGATTCACCCCTCCACTTT	CASSVEGAGDSPLHF
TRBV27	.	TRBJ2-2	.	TGTGCCAGCACTCTTGTGAGGTCCGGGGAGCTGTTTTTT	CASTLVRSGELFF
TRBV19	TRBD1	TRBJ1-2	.	TGTGCCAGTACCCCTCGCCCCGCGACAGGGAACTATGGCTACACCTTC	CASTPRPATGNYGYTF